This record looks at one T cell receptor beta chain sequence and its context. The antigen is not known. This entry belongs to a study of cytomegalovirus exposure and HLA in healthy donors. Findings and caveats of the study: Per a prior analysis, the majority of TCR beta V segments were productive roughly 90% or roughly 30% of the time.

In the PCR, 60 Vbeta and 13 Jbeta primers were used. Using immunoSEQ multiplex PCR, the repertoire was profiled, and TCRdb retains in-frame clones only, with some absent. There are 100,000 to 150,000 clones in the sample; roughly 18% occur only once, and 2.9% lies in the top ten. Sequences were obtained from PBMCs. This sequence was found in a female donor in good health and CMV-seropositive.

The CDR3 coding sequence is TGTGCCAGCTCACCACGGCAGGGGGCAGGAGATACGCAGTATTTT. Amino acid sequence: CASSPRQGAGDTQYF. The rearrangement joins TRBV18 to TRBJ2-3; 8 bases match TRBD1. The V gene's germline CDR1 is KGHSH and CDR2 LQKENI. V was pared by 1 base and J by 5 bases, with 5 bases of the junction left unmatched. The length of the CDR3 is 15 residues. Full variable domain (remainder filled in from reference TRBV18 and TRBJ2-3): NAGVMQNPRHLVRRRGQEARLRCSPMKGHSHVYWYRQLPEEGLKFMVYLQKENIIDESGMPKERFSAEFPKEGPSILRIQQVVRGDSAAYFCASSPRQGAGDTQYFGPGTRLTVL.